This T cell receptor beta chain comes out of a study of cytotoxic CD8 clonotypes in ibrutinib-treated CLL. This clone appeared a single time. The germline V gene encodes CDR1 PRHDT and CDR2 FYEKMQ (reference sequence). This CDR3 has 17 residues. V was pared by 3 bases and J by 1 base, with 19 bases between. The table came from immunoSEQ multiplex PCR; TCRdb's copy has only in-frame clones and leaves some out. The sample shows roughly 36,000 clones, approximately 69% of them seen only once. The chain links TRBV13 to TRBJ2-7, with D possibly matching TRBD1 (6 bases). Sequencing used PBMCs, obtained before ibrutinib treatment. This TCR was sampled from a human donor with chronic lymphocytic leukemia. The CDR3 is CASSLAGQGLASYEQYF. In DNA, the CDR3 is TGTGCCAGCAGCTTGGCCGGTCAGGGGCTTGCGTCCTACGAGCAGTACTTC.